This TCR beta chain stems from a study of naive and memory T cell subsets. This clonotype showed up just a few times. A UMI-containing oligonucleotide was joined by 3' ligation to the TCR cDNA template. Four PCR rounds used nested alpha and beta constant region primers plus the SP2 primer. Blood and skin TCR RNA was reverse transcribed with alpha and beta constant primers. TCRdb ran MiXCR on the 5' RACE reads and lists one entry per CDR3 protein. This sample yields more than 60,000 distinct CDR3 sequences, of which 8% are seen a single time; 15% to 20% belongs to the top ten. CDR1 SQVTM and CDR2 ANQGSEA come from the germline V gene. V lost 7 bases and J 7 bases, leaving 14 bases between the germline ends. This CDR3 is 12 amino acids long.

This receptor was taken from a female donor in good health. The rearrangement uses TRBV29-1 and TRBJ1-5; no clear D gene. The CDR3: CSALWSGQPQHF. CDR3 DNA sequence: TGCAGCGCGCTCTGGTCGGGGCAGCCCCAGCATTTT.